A selection of T cell receptor beta chains follows, all from one sample in a study of early stage breast cancer tumors. Profiling relied on immunoSEQ multiplex PCR, and the TCRdb table lists in-frame clones only, not all of them. The table shows approximately 39,000 clones, with around 68% occurring only once. The material sequenced was blood. Receptors originate from a person aged 60 to 70 with breast cancer. Both conserved end residues are part of each CDR3. D genes are given only for firm matches. Clone size is given for some rows only: seen once, a few or many times, or a class if the clone is expanded.

v_gene	d_gene	abundance	j_gene	CDR3aa	CDR3nt
TRBV4-1	TRBD1	-	TRBJ2-1	CASSQEGWGQVRNEQFF	TGCGCCAGCAGCCAAGAGGGGTGGGGACAGGTAAGGAATGAGCAGTTCTTC
TRBV18	-	-	TRBJ1-1	CASSPPGADTEAFF	TGTGCCAGCTCACCACCGGGGGCGGACACTGAAGCTTTCTTT
TRBV5-1	TRBD2	-	TRBJ2-1	CASSWEGSSYNEQFF	TGCGCCAGCAGCTGGGAGGGTAGCTCCTACAATGAGCAGTTCTTC
TRBV7-2	-	-	TRBJ2-6	CASSLDPGANVLTF	TGTGCCAGCAGCTTAGATCCTGGGGCCAACGTCCTGACTTTC
TRBV19	-	few	TRBJ1-6	CASSIEGQNNSPLHF	TGTGCCAGTAGTATTGAGGGTCAGAATAATTCACCCCTCCACTTT
TRBV9	-	-	TRBJ2-1	CASSPRCEGGAYNEQFF	TGTGCCAGCAGCCCCAGATGCGAGGGGGGCGCCTACAATGAGCAGTTCTTC
TRBV5-1	-	-	TRBJ1-1	CASSLEGRDTEAFF	TGCGCCAGCAGCTTGGAAGGGAGAGACACTGAAGCTTTCTTT
TRBV7-6	TRBD2	-	TRBJ2-2	CASSPGAGGSMVSTGELFF	TGTGCCAGCAGCCCCGGGGCGGGAGGGAGCATGGTGAGCACCGGGGAGCTGTTTTTT
TRBV19	TRBD2	-	TRBJ2-3	CALVSGGTDTQYF	TGTGCCCTGGTGAGCGGGGGGACAGATACGCAGTATTTT
TRBV7-9	-	large	TRBJ1-1	CASSLAGGSTEAFF	TGTGCCAGCAGCTTAGCTGGGGGAAGCACTGAAGCTTTCTTT
TRBV9	TRBD1	-	TRBJ1-1	CASSGTGQGPPGEAFF	TGTGCCAGCAGCGGGACGGGACAGGGGCCTCCAGGGGAAGCTTTCTTT
TRBV15	-	-	TRBJ2-5	CATSGPGTLQETQYF	TGTGCCACCAGCGGACCCGGGACACTCCAAGAGACCCAGTACTTC
TRBV7-6	TRBD2	once	TRBJ2-1	CASSSGGDEQFF	TGTGCCAGCAGCTCCGGGGGGGATGAGCAGTTCTTC
TRBV13	-	-	TRBJ1-3	CASRYQVSGNTIYF	TGTGCCAGCAGGTATCAGGTCTCTGGAAACACCATATATTTT
TRBV27	-	-	TRBJ1-2	CASSPLTAGNYGYTF	TGTGCCAGCAGTCCCCTGACAGCGGGTAACTATGGCTACACCTTC
TRBV5-1	TRBD1	-	TRBJ2-1	CASRQGGYNEQFF	TGCGCCAGCCGACAGGGCGGCTACAATGAGCAGTTCTTC
TRBV7-3	-	-	TRBJ1-2	CASSLGPGNYGYTF	TGTGCCAGCAGCTTAGGGCCAGGAAACTATGGCTACACCTTC
TRBV6-1	TRBD1	-	TRBJ1-2	CAHRAGGVYGYTF	TGTGCTCATAGGGCAGGGGGCGTCTATGGCTACACCTTC
TRBV28	TRBD2	-	TRBJ2-2	CASRIAGGHTGELFF	TGTGCCAGCAGAATAGCGGGAGGCCACACCGGGGAGCTGTTTTTT
TRBV29-1	-	few	TRBJ1-1	CSVEAPIRTF	TGCAGCGTTGAAGCACCCATCAGAACATTT
TRBV19	-	-	TRBJ1-4	CASRLRGGGEKLFF	TGTGCCAGTAGGCTAAGGGGTGGTGGAGAAAAACTGTTTTTT
TRBV28	-	few	TRBJ2-5	CASTLAGIREAQYF	TGTGCCAGCACCCTCGCAGGGATACGTGAGGCCCAGTACTTC
TRBV10-3	TRBD1	-	TRBJ2-1	CAISPGQHGTEQFF	TGTGCCATCAGTCCGGGACAGCATGGGACTGAGCAGTTCTTC
TRBV19	-	-	TRBJ1-2	CASSIERNAGGYTF	TGTGCCAGTAGCATCGAAAGGAACGCCGGGGGCTACACCTTC
TRBV7-9	TRBD2	-	TRBJ2-5	CASSSLLAGGPKTQYF	TGTGCCAGCAGCTCCCTTTTAGCGGGGGGGCCGAAGACCCAGTACTTC
TRBV5-5	TRBD1	-	TRBJ2-7	CASSLDQGAREQYF	TGTGCCAGCAGCTTGGACCAGGGGGCACGCGAGCAGTACTTC
TRBV12-5	-	-	TRBJ1-1	CASDRQARGAFF	TGTGCTAGTGACCGACAGGCCCGGGGGGCTTTCTTT
TRBV2	-	few	TRBJ2-2	CASSWQGHTGELFF	TGTGCCAGCAGTTGGCAGGGTCACACCGGGGAGCTGTTTTTT
TRBV5-1	-	-	TRBJ2-7	CASSFSRQPHEQYF	TGCGCCAGCAGCTTCTCCCGACAACCACACGAGCAGTACTTC
TRBV20-1	-	-	TRBJ2-1	CSATQYNEQFF	TGCAGTGCTACGCAGTACAATGAGCAGTTCTTC
TRBV5-5	-	-	TRBJ1-2	CASSLRAAYGYTF	TGTGCCAGCAGCTTGAGGGCGGCTTATGGCTACACCTTC
TRBV19	TRBD2	-	TRBJ2-3	CASSKRTSGTDTQYF	TGTGCCAGTAGTAAAAGGACTAGCGGGACAGATACGCAGTATTTT
TRBV5-6	TRBD2	-	TRBJ2-5	CASSFLGLATETQYF	TGTGCCAGCAGCTTTCTGGGACTAGCGACCGAGACCCAGTACTTC
TRBV4-1	-	-	TRBJ2-3	CASSQQSTDTQYF	TGCGCCAGCAGCCAACAAAGCACAGATACGCAGTATTTT
TRBV19	TRBD1	-	TRBJ2-7	CASSISPGQGRVGSYEQYF	TGTGCCAGTAGTATATCCCCGGGACAGGGTAGAGTCGGATCCTACGAGCAGTACTTC
TRBV29-1	-	few	TRBJ2-1	CTSKSGYNEQFF	TGCACCTCAAAATCGGGTTACAATGAGCAGTTCTTC
TRBV11-2	TRBD2	-	TRBJ2-4	CASSLGGLAGGKNIQYF	TGTGCCAGCAGCTTAGGGGGTCTAGCGGGTGGCAAAAACATTCAGTACTTC
TRBV11-1	TRBD2	-	TRBJ2-1	CASSLALAGVDEQFF	TGTGCCAGCAGCTTAGCACTAGCGGGAGTTGATGAGCAGTTCTTC
TRBV6-5	-	-	TRBJ1-5	CASTFAQGYNQPQHF	TGTGCCAGCACATTTGCCCAGGGATACAATCAGCCCCAGCATTTT
TRBV18	TRBD2	once	TRBJ2-1	CASSPPETSGTYNEQFF	TGTGCCAGCTCACCACCGGAAACTAGCGGGACCTACAATGAGCAGTTCTTC
TRBV11-2	TRBD1	few	TRBJ2-4	CASSPGQVMTKNIQYF	TGTGCCAGCAGCCCCGGACAGGTTATGACCAAAAACATTCAGTACTTC
TRBV6-5	TRBD2	-	TRBJ2-7	CASSPGTSGLYEQYF	TGTGCCAGCAGCCCCGGGACTAGCGGGCTCTACGAGCAGTACTTC